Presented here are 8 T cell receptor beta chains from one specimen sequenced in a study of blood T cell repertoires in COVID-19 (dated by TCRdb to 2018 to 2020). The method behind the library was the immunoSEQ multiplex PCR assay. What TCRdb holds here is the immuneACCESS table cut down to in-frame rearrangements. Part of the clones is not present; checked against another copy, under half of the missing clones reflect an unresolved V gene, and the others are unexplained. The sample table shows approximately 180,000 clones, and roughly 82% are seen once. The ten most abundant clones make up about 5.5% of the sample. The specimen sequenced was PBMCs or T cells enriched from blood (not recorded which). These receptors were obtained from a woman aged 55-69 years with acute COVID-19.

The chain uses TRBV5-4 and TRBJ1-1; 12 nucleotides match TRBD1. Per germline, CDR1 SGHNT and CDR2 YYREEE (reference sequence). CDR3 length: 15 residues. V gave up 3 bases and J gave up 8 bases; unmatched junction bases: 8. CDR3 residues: CASSYAGTGGAEAFF. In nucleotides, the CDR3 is TGTGCCAGCAGCTACGCCGGGACAGGGGGCGCAGAAGCTTTCTTT.

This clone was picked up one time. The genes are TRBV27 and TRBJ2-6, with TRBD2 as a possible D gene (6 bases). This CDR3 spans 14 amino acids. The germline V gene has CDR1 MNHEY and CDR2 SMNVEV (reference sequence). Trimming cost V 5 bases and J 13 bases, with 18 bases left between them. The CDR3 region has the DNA TGTGCCAGCAGTCCTGAACTGGGGGGACGTGTCCTGACTTTC. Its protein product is CASSPELGGRVLTF.

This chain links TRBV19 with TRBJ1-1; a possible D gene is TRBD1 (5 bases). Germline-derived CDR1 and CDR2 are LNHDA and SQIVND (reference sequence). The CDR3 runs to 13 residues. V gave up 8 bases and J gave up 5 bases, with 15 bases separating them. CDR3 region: CASSGQFVTEAFF. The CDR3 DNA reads TGTGCCAGTTCTGGACAATTTGTAACTGAAGCTTTCTTT.

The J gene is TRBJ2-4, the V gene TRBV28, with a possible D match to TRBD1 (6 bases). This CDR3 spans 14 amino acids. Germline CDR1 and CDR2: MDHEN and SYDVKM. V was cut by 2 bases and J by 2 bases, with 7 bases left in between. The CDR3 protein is CASSLGTTKNIQYF. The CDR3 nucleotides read TGTGCCAGCAGTTTAGGGACAACCAAAAACATTCAGTACTTC.

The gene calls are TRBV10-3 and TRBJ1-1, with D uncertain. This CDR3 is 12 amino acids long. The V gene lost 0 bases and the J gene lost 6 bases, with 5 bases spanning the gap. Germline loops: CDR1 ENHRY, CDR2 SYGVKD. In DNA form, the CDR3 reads TGTGCCATCAGTGAGTCTCCGGCTGAAGCTTTCTTT. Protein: CAISESPAEAFF.

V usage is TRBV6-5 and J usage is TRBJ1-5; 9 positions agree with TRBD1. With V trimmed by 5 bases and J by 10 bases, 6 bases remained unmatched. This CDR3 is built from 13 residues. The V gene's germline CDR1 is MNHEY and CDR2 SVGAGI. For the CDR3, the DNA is TGTGCCAGCAGTCCGGGACAGGGTAAACCCCAGCATTTT. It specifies CASSPGQGKPQHF.

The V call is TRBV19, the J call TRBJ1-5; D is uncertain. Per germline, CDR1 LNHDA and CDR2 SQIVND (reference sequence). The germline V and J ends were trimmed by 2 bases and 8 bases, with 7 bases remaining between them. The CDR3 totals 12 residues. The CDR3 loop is CASSIIGEPQHF. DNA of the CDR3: TGTGCCAGTAGTATAATTGGAGAGCCCCAGCATTTT.

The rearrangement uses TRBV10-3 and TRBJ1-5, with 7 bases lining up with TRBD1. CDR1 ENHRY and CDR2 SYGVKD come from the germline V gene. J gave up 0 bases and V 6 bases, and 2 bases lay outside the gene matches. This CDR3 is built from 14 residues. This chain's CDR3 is CAISRQGSNQPQHF. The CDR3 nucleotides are TGTGCCATCAGCCGACAGGGTAGCAATCAGCCCCAGCATTTT.